One T cell receptor beta chain is described in this entry. The antigen remains unidentified. These data originate in a study of shared clonotypes between healthy human individuals. Turning to the study itself: Every donor yielded three CD4 naive, three CD4 memory, two CD8 naive and one CD8 memory plate.

This CDR3 spans 14 amino acids. V was clipped by 7 bases and J by 3 bases, with 15 bases between them. CDR1 and CDR2 from the germline V gene are MNHEY and SMNVEV (reference sequence). Study results and limitations: With several donors compared, around 4.7% of naive CD4 clonotypes were shared. Rarefaction showed that sequencing of sorted subsets was incomplete (despite large depth).

Produced via immunoSEQ multiplex PCR; TCRdb's table is partial and in-frame only. The profile covers 2 million to 2.5 million clones, with approximately 96% appearing a single time and more than 0.1% taken by the ten largest. This TCR derives from a man aged 18 to 29 in good health. The rearrangement links TRBV27 to TRBJ2-5; tentatively, D is TRBD2 (6 bases). The sample was naive CD4+ T cells sorted from blood. Regarding subset: CD45RA+ positively selected. The CDR3 bases are TGTGCCAGCAAAAAAAGGCCGGGGGAAGAGACCCAGTACTTC. It specifies CASKKRPGEETQYF.